This TCR beta chain was recovered during a study of cytomegalovirus exposure and HLA in healthy donors (dated by TCRdb to the late 2010s). In terms of the full investigation: An earlier analysis of 587 of the donors reported about 260 Gb of sequence data and roughly 120 million unique TCR beta sequences obtained from some 200 million T cells. The study combined high-throughput TCR immunosequencing, statistical association of individual TCRs with disease status, and machine learning to predict cytomegalovirus infection status. Every discovery cohort repertoire had been produced on one sequencing platform. An early release covering some 640 HLA-typed donors comprised approximately 290 gigabases of sequencing data and around 86 million unique TCR sequences. Donor age, sex, ethnicity and CMV serostatus were compiled alongside the repertoire data. Among the approximately 430 genotyped donors, around 81% belonged to the genetic ancestry cluster associated with self-reported Caucasian donors. Roughly 5 DR-DQ haplotypes were handled as single units for association and clustering, since linkage in the cohort was strong. HLA typing covered class I and class II loci at four-digit resolution. The study profiled the T cell repertoires of about 720 subjects by immunosequencing and related them to cytomegalovirus serostatus. A separate validation cohort of about 110 different subjects was used in addition to the 666-subject first cohort. The number of donors typed differed by locus, with roughly 620-640 for A, B, C, DRB1 and DQB1, over 500 for DQA1, over 600 for DPA1, and over 400 for DPB1. To decide whether each TCR beta V gene segment behaved as functional or pseudogenic, an earlier analysis of some 600 of the donors relied on high-throughput TCR beta sequencing. The study aimed to test whether cataloging public T cell receptors could reveal signatures of past pathogen exposure. A later genetic analysis took genome-wide SNP genotypes for about three fifths of the 666 donors and used that subset as a discovery cohort. A later analysis re-examined previously published TCR beta repertoires from 600 to 700 donors and added high-resolution HLA genotyping to investigate patterns of TCR occurrence. The later analysis used no new phenotypic data to find candidate immune exposures, relying instead on TCR beta sequences and their occurrence across donors. Among 398 genotyped donors of the cohort, an average of around 240,000 unique TCR beta nucleotide sequences were sequenced per donor, about a sixth of them non-productive.

Regarding this clone: The antigen it recognizes is unknown.

The germline V gene encodes CDR1 LNHDA and CDR2 SQIVND (reference sequence). From its cysteine to its phenylalanine, the CDR3 spans 16 amino acids. Only the CDR3 region is kept as DNA, spanning 48 bases read in frame from base 1. The germline V and J ends show losses of 4 bases and 2 bases respectively, and no gene match explains 9 bases of the junction. The cohort was made up of 500 to 850 healthy bone marrow donors. At the time of sampling, all cohort members were nominally healthy, though unrecorded immune exposures were likely present. The donor was CMV seronegative and was included in the group of a few hundred seronegative cohort members. Every donor gave a peripheral blood sample, and the peripheral blood mononuclear cells from that sample were used for TCR beta sequencing. The Qiagen DNeasy Blood Extraction Kit was used to extract genomic DNA from the blood cell samples. The paper's findings and limits, for the study overall: Linkage disequilibrium might explain the correlated functional status among segregating V segments, but an unknown experimental factor could not be excluded. In a later analysis, HLA-associated TCR beta chains showed more clonal expansion and lower generation probabilities than non-associated chains that were equally common. Most TCR sequences were seen in very few donors, while some public TCRs were found in many individuals. A further reported finding was that TCR beta sequences accurately predicted the HLA-A and HLA-B alleles for most subjects in the first cohort. Because some donors lacked HLA typing at each locus, the association tests relied only on the typed subset. Strong co-occurrence of HLA alleles, especially DR and DQ, made assigning TCR associations to individual alleles difficult. In a later analysis, 15,000 to 20,000 TCR beta sequences were associated with specific HLA alleles at a false discovery rate of 0.05. Because counts were too low, about 18 rarely observed V segments, including chromosome 9 orphons, were left out of the earlier analysis of 587 of the donors. CMV serostatus was the only immune exposure information available for the cohort. The study listed 150 to 200 TCR beta chains as associated with cytomegalovirus. Three of the identified cytomegalovirus-associated TCR beta chains were confirmed in vitro to be specific for cytomegalovirus antigens. According to a later genetic analysis, donors in an Asian-associated ancestry cluster had fewer N-insertions in productive TCRs than the approximately 710-donor mean. A later analysis found that TCR association rates varied across HLA loci, with DRB1 alleles showing the most associated TCRs and HLA-C alleles the fewest. Sequencing depth was assumed to be roughly uniform across donors in the presence/absence analyses, though that assumption may not hold. In both the original and validation cohorts, the classifier was reported to diagnose cytomegalovirus status with high specificity and sensitivity. Because the 87-base-pair reads could not distinguish some IMGT-functional V segments, including TRBV6-2 and TRBV6-3, those segments were excluded. A cluster of highly shared sequence variants was judged likely to be a technical artifact of the sequencing pipeline. The authors suggested that the approach could potentially be extended to other disease states and immunological phenotypes. A later genetic analysis associated a missense DCLRE1C variant with V-gene and J-gene trimming of TCR beta chains, and an independent cohort replicated the association. The cohort was sequenced for TCR beta chains only, and without alpha or paired-chain data the features that could be detected were limited. Broadly in line with IMGT annotations, most TCR beta V segments showed up in productive rearrangements about 90% or about 30% of the time in an earlier analysis of under 700 of the donors. According to a later analysis, parvovirus B19, influenza, CMV and Epstein-Barr virus appeared linked to several top co-occurrence clusters. Most CMV-associated TCR beta chains appeared to be HLA-restricted in a later analysis, and the HLA associations seemed to be driven largely by CMV exposure.

Libraries were prepared through the immunoSEQ multiplex PCR assay. For the multiplex PCR, a mixture combining 60 forward primers for TCR Vbeta segments and 13 reverse primers for TCR Jbeta segments was used. The CDR3 region of rearranged TCR beta genes was amplified from genomic DNA with a multiplex PCR assay. The amplified TCR beta libraries were sequenced on the Illumina HiSeq System as 87-base-pair reads. The source study handled its data this way. A later analysis tallied tens of millions of unique TCR beta chains across the 666 repertoires, and about 10 million of those chains were shared by two or more donors. A nearest-neighbor algorithm error-corrected the raw reads and collapsed the reads into unique sequences, merging closely related sequences to remove PCR and sequencing errors. To assign V, D and J gene segments, CDR3 sequences were aligned to IMGT reference sequences. For a sequence to be retained, at least a six-nucleotide match to both a V gene segment and a J gene segment was required. A rearrangement counted as productive if the CDR3 had no stop codons and remained in frame with V and J, and every other rearrangement counted as non-productive. Following IMGT convention, CDR3 was defined as the stretch from the second conserved V-encoded cysteine up to the conserved J-encoded phenylalanine. Sequences without an unambiguous match to a single V gene segment were excluded from the earlier analysis of about 630 of the donors. In an earlier analysis of several hundred of the donors, V segments were called functional above 56.7% productive rearrangements and were called segregating when the between-donor standard deviation exceeded 5%. To diagnose cytomegalovirus status from the catalog of TCR beta chain sequences, a statistical classification framework was built. V and J gene assignment, in a later analysis, came from comparing TCR nucleotide sequences with IMGT/GENE-DB human TR gene sequences. Using the TCRdist pipeline, a later analysis assigned CDR3 sequences along with most-parsimonious VDJ recombination scenarios. A later analysis defined each TCR beta chain by its CDR3 amino acid sequence plus V-gene family, and excluded reads lacking a unique V-gene family. In a later analysis, around 650 highly shared, low-generation-probability nucleotide sequences were removed to address suspected cross-contamination and a sequencing artifact. For each public chain, a later analysis derived a clonal expansion index from normalized ranks of inferred template counts within each repertoire. In a later analysis, generation probabilities were computed with a VDJ recombination model fitted to out-of-frame rearrangements, and the resulting probabilities were checked against IGoR. In a later analysis, hypergeometric tests were used to score TCR-TCR, TCR-HLA and TCR-CMV co-occurrence, with a repertoire-size bias correction applied to TCR pairs. A later analysis estimated false discovery rates by permuting HLA or CMV assignments 20 times. In a later analysis, co-occurring TCRs were grouped with DBSCAN, and TCRdist sequence similarity was added when clustering was performed within HLA-allele-positive subsets. Repertoires with fewer than 30,000 or more than 120,000 public chains were left out of co-occurrence clustering, as were five repertoires with anomalous nucleotide sharing. Held by TCRdb, this immuneACCESS table contains in-frame sequences only and omits some clones. Under half of the omission traces to an unresolved V gene where checked; the cause of the rest is unknown. Clonal size and the V and J genes are those of that table, whereas D and trimming came from the DNA. The sample's own table lists about 130,000 clones. The biggest ten clones account for roughly 1.6% of the sample.

The sequence was obtained from a woman in her 40s in good health and CMV-seronegative. The chain joins TRBV19 to TRBJ1-2, and TRBD1 aligns with 8 junction nucleotides. Material: PBMCs. DNA sequence: TGTGCCAGTAGTACGGGACAGGCGGTAGGGAACTATGGCTACACCTTC. The translation is CASSTGQAVGNYGYTF.